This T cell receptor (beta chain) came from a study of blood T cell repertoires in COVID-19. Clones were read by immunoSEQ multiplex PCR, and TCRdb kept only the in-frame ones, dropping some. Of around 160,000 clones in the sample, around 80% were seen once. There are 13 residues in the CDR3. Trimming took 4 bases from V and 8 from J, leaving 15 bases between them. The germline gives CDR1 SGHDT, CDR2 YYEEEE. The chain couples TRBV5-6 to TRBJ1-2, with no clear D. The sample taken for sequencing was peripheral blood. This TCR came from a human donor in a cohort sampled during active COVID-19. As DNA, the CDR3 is TGTGCCAGCAGCCCTAGGCGTGGGAGGGGCTACACCTTC. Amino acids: CASSPRRGRGYTF.